This T cell receptor (beta chain) came from a study of blood T cell repertoires in COVID-19. Some clones are missing from TCRdb's copy, which holds only in-frame ones; the method was immunoSEQ multiplex PCR. The sample consists of roughly 200,000 clones, about four fifths of them appearing once. The specimen sequenced was peripheral blood. This TCR was recovered from a woman aged 40 to 55 with COVID-19, enrolled during active disease.

CDR3 nucleotides: TGTGCCAGTAGCCGACAGGGGATGAACACCGGGGAGCTGTTTTTT. This codes for CASSRQGMNTGELFF. The chain joins TRBV19 to TRBJ2-2, with 8 bases fitting TRBD1. Trimming took 6 bases from V and 1 from J; bases not matched to a gene: 4. Germline CDR1 is LNHDA and CDR2 is SQIVND (reference sequence). The CDR3 runs to 15 residues.